The rows below give T cell receptor beta chains drawn from one sample of a study of spatial heterogeneity in lung cancer. TCRdb processed the 5' RACE reads anew with MiXCR; each CDR3 protein has one entry. The profile shows about 10,000 distinct CDR3 sequences, 7% to 9% of them singletons. The input for sequencing was lung tumor tissue, taken at surgery. The receptors were sampled from a male donor with early-stage non-small cell lung cancer. The CDR3 runs from the conserved cysteine through the conserved F or W. Fields, in order: clone size, J gene, V gene, D gene, CDR3 protein, CDR3 DNA. A D gene is named only where the DNA matches it firmly. Not every row has a clone size; where given, it reads once, few, many or a size class.

size: -
J: TRBJ2-1
V: TRBV14
D: TRBD1
CDR3: CASSSLGQGYNEQFF
DNA: TGTGCCAGCAGCTCCCTGGGACAGGGCTACAATGAGCAGTTCTTC

size: -
J: TRBJ2-2
V: TRBV23-1
D: -
CDR3: CASSRHPVNTGELFF
DNA: TGCGCCAGCAGCCGACACCCAGTGAACACCGGGGAGCTGTTTTTT

size: medium-sized
J: TRBJ2-1
V: TRBV12-3/TRBV12-4
D: -
CDR3: CASSLGPLYEQFF
DNA: TGTGCCAGCAGCCTTGGCCCCCTTTATGAGCAGTTCTTC

size: many
J: TRBJ2-7
V: TRBV6-1
D: -
CDR3: CASTQGPGDLYEQYF
DNA: TGTGCCAGCACCCAAGGGCCCGGGGATCTCTACGAGCAGTACTTC

size: -
J: TRBJ1-3
V: TRBV7-2
D: -
CDR3: CASSFGGTGNTIYF
DNA: TGTGCCAGCAGCTTTGGGGGGACAGGAAACACCATATATTTT

size: many
J: TRBJ1-2
V: TRBV7-9
D: -
CDR3: CASSLGDGYTF
DNA: TGTGCCAGCAGCTTGGGGGATGGCTACACCTTC

size: medium-sized
J: TRBJ2-7
V: TRBV30
D: -
CDR3: CAWASGRGYEQYF
DNA: TGTGCCTGGGCATCCGGCAGGGGCTACGAGCAGTACTTC

size: few
J: TRBJ2-1
V: TRBV7-9
D: -
CDR3: CASSLVEGRRDEQFF
DNA: TGTGCCAGCAGCTTAGTAGAGGGGCGGAGAGATGAGCAGTTCTTC

size: many
J: TRBJ1-5
V: TRBV30
D: TRBD1
CDR3: CAWSERQGNGQPQHF
DNA: TGTGCCTGGAGTGAGAGACAGGGGAACGGTCAGCCCCAGCATTTT

size: few
J: TRBJ1-5
V: TRBV6-5
D: -
CDR3: CASGVNQPQHF
DNA: TGTGCCAGCGGCGTCAATCAGCCCCAGCATTTT

size: many
J: TRBJ2-1
V: TRBV7-8
D: -
CDR3: CASSLAPGFQGNEQFF
DNA: TGTGCCAGCAGCTTAGCGCCGGGGTTCCAGGGCAATGAGCAGTTCTTC